This is a list of T cell receptor beta chains from one sample in a study of molecular identifiers for immune sequencing clone quantification. TCRdb used MiXCR to reprocess the PCR reads, holding one entry per CDR3 protein. The sample has fewer than 75,000 distinct CDR3 sequences, 15% to 20% seen once; the top ten hold around 1.6%. The sequencing input was naive CD8+ T cells from blood, with Jurkat cell RNA spiked in. These receptor sequences come from a human donor in good health. Some libraries in this study had Jurkat cell RNA spiked in. CDR3s leave out the opening cysteine and the closing phenylalanine or tryptophan. Each record gives: V gene, CDR3 length, J gene, clone size, CDR3 protein. The listing skips clone size in some rows; elsewhere it reads once, few, many or a size class.

V gene: TRBV24-1; CDR3 length: 13; J gene: TRBJ2-1; clone size: many; CDR3 protein: ATSDSYGLWGEQF
V gene: TRBV29-1; CDR3 length: 10; J gene: TRBJ2-7; clone size: few; CDR3 protein: SVEAGSYEQY
V gene: TRBV20-1; CDR3 length: 12; J gene: TRBJ2-7; clone size: many; CDR3 protein: SAIFDSGPYEQY
V gene: TRBV10-3; CDR3 length: 14; J gene: TRBJ2-2; clone size: many; CDR3 protein: ATLGLAGEFTGELF
V gene: TRBV7-8; CDR3 length: 12; J gene: TRBJ2-5; clone size: many; CDR3 protein: ASSFVGPQETQY
V gene: TRBV5-3; CDR3 length: 11; J gene: TRBJ2-7; clone size: many; CDR3 protein: ASSSSDSYEQY
V gene: TRBV20-1; CDR3 length: 14; J gene: TRBJ2-1; clone size: many; CDR3 protein: SAEGLAEAYYNEQF
V gene: TRBV24-1; CDR3 length: 12; J gene: TRBJ2-2; clone size: many; CDR3 protein: ATSALPGSGELF
V gene: TRBV7-2; CDR3 length: 13; J gene: TRBJ2-1; clone size: -; CDR3 protein: ASSLAAGAYNEQF
V gene: TRBV28; CDR3 length: 13; J gene: TRBJ1-1; clone size: many; CDR3 protein: ASSLSDNPNTEAF
V gene: TRBV5-4; CDR3 length: 10; J gene: TRBJ2-1; clone size: many; CDR3 protein: ASSLGTNEQF
V gene: TRBV3-1; CDR3 length: 13; J gene: TRBJ1-3; clone size: many; CDR3 protein: ASSQEGQGSDTIY
V gene: TRBV19; CDR3 length: 10; J gene: TRBJ1-1; clone size: few; CDR3 protein: ASRSGGTEAF
V gene: TRBV4-3; CDR3 length: 15; J gene: TRBJ2-2; clone size: many; CDR3 protein: ASSLRVTSGLPGELF
V gene: TRBV27; CDR3 length: 12; J gene: TRBJ1-2; clone size: many; CDR3 protein: ASSWSGQGRGYT
V gene: TRBV13; CDR3 length: 15; J gene: TRBJ2-5; clone size: many; CDR3 protein: ASSARTGTSGTETQY
V gene: TRBV29-1; CDR3 length: 19; J gene: TRBJ2-1; clone size: -; CDR3 protein: SVESGEDSSGVWGQNNEQF
V gene: TRBV30; CDR3 length: 11; J gene: TRBJ1-5; clone size: many; CDR3 protein: AWGQGTGQPQH
V gene: TRBV27; CDR3 length: 13; J gene: TRBJ2-3; clone size: many; CDR3 protein: ASSPWTSDSDTQY
V gene: TRBV6-5; CDR3 length: 13; J gene: TRBJ1-5; clone size: many; CDR3 protein: ASRDQGYSNQPQH
V gene: TRBV4-2; CDR3 length: 16; J gene: TRBJ2-3; clone size: many; CDR3 protein: ASSQIESGSGGTDTQY
V gene: TRBV15; CDR3 length: 17; J gene: TRBJ1-4; clone size: few; CDR3 protein: ATSRGNRDGVTTNEKLF
V gene: TRBV28; CDR3 length: 14; J gene: TRBJ2-3; clone size: few; CDR3 protein: ASSYPTGAAADTQY
V gene: TRBV4-3; CDR3 length: 12; J gene: TRBJ1-2; clone size: many; CDR3 protein: ASSQTQGNYGYT
V gene: TRBV4-1; CDR3 length: 15; J gene: TRBJ2-1; clone size: many; CDR3 protein: ASSQSDRGSSYNEQF
V gene: TRBV7-2; CDR3 length: 15; J gene: TRBJ2-6; clone size: many; CDR3 protein: ASSLVGRPSGANVLT
V gene: TRBV5-6; CDR3 length: 12; J gene: TRBJ2-7; clone size: -; CDR3 protein: ASSIAGQGFEQY
V gene: TRBV7-9; CDR3 length: 15; J gene: TRBJ2-7; clone size: -; CDR3 protein: ASSLAPGQASSYEQY
V gene: TRBV27; CDR3 length: 12; J gene: TRBJ2-4; clone size: many; CDR3 protein: ASSLSPNLNIQY
V gene: TRBV12-3/TRBV12-4; CDR3 length: 16; J gene: TRBJ1-2; clone size: many; CDR3 protein: ASSQVSGVSFRSYGYT
V gene: TRBV12-5; CDR3 length: 15; J gene: TRBJ2-7; clone size: many; CDR3 protein: ASGLPTGSFLTYEQY